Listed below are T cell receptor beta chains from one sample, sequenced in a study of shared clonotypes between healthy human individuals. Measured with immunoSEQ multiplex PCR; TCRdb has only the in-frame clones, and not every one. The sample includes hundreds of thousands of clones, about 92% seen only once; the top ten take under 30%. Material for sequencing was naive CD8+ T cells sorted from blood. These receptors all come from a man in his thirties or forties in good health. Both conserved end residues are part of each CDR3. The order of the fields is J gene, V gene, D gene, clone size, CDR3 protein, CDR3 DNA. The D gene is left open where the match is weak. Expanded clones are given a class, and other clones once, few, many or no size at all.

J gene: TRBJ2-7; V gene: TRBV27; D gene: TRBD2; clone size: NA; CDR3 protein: CARGTSGHWSFFDEQYF; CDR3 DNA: TGTGCCAGGGGGACTAGCGGGCATTGGTCCTTTTTTGACGAGCAGTACTTC
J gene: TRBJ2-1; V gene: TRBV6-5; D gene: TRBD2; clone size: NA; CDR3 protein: CASSPGLATYNEQFF; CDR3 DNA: TGTGCCAGCAGTCCCGGACTAGCGACCTACAATGAGCAGTTCTTC
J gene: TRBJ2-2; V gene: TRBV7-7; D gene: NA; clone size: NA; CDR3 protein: CASSLYADTGELFF; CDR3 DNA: TGTGCCAGCAGCTTATATGCTGACACCGGGGAGCTGTTTTTT
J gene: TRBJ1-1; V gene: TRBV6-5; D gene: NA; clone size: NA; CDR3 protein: CASSYSREVGFTEAFF; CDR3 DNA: TGTGCCAGCAGTTACTCGCGGGAAGTCGGGTTCACTGAAGCTTTCTTT
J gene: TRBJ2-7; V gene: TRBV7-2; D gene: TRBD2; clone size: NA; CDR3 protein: CASSIAGLAGGEQYF; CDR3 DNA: TGTGCCAGCAGCATAGCAGGACTAGCGGGAGGGGAGCAGTACTTC
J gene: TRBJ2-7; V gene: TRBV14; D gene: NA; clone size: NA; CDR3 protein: CASSQFQRGPYEQYF; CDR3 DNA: TGTGCCAGCAGCCAATTTCAACGGGGTCCCTACGAGCAGTACTTC
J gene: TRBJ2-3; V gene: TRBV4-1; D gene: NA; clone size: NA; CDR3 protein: CASSQDWVLFDTQYF; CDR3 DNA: TGCGCCAGCAGCCAAGATTGGGTTCTGTTTGATACGCAGTATTTT
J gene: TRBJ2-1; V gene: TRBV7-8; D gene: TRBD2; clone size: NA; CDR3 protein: CASSLLGGLAGAGQFF; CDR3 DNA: TGTGCCAGCAGCTTGTTGGGGGGACTAGCGGGAGCGGGACAGTTCTTC
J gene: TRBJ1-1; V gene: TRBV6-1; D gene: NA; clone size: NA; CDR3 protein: CASRDAVGDWAEAFF; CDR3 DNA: TGTGCCAGCAGGGATGCGGTGGGGGACTGGGCTGAAGCTTTCTTT
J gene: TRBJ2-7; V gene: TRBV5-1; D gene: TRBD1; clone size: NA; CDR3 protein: CASSLEGTEYYEQYF; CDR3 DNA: TGCGCCAGCAGCTTGGAAGGGACAGAATACTACGAGCAGTACTTC
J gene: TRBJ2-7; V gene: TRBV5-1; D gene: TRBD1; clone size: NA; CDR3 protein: CASSLGQGNEQYF; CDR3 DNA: TGCGCCAGCAGCTTAGGACAGGGGAACGAGCAGTACTTC
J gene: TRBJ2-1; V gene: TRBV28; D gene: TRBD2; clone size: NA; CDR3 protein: CASSLRGLAETDNEQFF; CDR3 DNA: TGTGCCAGCAGTTTGCGCGGACTAGCCGAAACCGACAATGAGCAGTTCTTC
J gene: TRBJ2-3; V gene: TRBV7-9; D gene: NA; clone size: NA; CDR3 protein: CASSPPGQSAYTDTQYF; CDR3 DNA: TGTGCCAGCAGCCCGCCGGGGCAAAGCGCCTACACAGATACGCAGTATTTT
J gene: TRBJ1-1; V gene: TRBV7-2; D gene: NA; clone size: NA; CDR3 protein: CASSFWDGTEAFF; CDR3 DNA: TGTGCCAGCAGCTTTTGGGACGGCACTGAAGCTTTCTTT
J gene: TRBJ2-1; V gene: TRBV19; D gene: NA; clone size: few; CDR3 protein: CASSTPSSRESYNEQFF; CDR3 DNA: TGTGCCAGTAGTACACCGTCGTCCCGAGAGTCCTACAATGAGCAGTTCTTC
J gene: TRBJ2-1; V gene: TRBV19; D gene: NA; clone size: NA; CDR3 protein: CASSDYNEQFF; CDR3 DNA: TGTGCCAGTAGTGACTACAATGAGCAGTTCTTC
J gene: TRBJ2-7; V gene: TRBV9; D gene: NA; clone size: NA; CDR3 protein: CASSVEGTRDDEQYF; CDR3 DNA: TGTGCCAGCAGCGTAGAGGGGACACGAGACGACGAGCAGTACTTC
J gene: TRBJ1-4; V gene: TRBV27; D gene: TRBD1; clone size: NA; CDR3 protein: CASMPGTGNEKLFF; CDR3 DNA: TGTGCCAGCATGCCCGGGACAGGGAATGAAAAACTGTTTTTT